The clone carrying this T cell receptor beta chain was recorded many times. The antigen is unknown. All donors were healthy, and all were Caucasian. The entry originates in a study of identical twins. With 5 bases removed from V and 5 bases from J, the gap between germline ends came to 12 bases. Germline V gives CDR1 SEHNR, CDR2 FQNEAQ (reference sequence). The CDR3 runs 14 residues. Study-level results: Monozygotic twins shared more out-of-frame TCR alpha than recombination models predicted.

After template switching added a universal primer site, the resulting cDNA carried unique molecular identifiers. TCRdb re-called the 5' RACE reads with MiXCR, one entry per CDR3 protein. The data contain roughly 250,000 distinct CDR3 sequences, roughly 7% of them seen just once; the ten biggest clones take up 3% to 4%. These same records also appear under a second study, on yellow fever vaccine responses in identical twins. That report adds: Vaccine-induced T cell responses in twins were reportedly observed to appear partly convergent, partly personalized.

The specimen sequenced was memory (CD45RO+) T cells sorted from blood. This sequence originates from a woman under 30 in good health. The J gene is TRBJ1-4, the V gene TRBV7-9; D gene uncertain. The CDR3, as DNA: TGTGCCAGCAGCCGAGTGTCGGACAATGAAAAACTGTTTTTT. Its protein product is CASSRVSDNEKLFF.